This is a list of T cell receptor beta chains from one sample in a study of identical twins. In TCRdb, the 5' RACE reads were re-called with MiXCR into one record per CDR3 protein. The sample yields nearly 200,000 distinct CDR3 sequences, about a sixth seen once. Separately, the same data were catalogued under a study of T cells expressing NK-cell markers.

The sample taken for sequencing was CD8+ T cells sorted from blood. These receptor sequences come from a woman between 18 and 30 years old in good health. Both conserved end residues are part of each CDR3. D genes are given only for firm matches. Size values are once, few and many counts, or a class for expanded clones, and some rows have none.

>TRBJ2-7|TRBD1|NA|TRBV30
CAWNRGQDNSYEQYF
TGTGCCTGGAACCGGGGACAGGACAACTCCTACGAGCAGTACTTC
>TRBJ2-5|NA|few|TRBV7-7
CASSRISMETQYF
TGTGCCAGCAGCCGCATCTCGATGGAGACCCAGTACTTC
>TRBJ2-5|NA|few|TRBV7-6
CASSSTSAETQYF
TGTGCCAGCAGCTCGACGTCGGCAGAGACCCAGTACTTC
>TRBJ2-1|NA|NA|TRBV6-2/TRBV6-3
CASALSSYNEQFF
TGTGCCAGCGCTTTAAGCAGCTACAATGAGCAGTTCTTC
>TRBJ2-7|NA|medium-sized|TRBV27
CASKTGSSYEQYF
TGTGCCAGCAAAACAGGGAGCTCCTACGAGCAGTACTTC
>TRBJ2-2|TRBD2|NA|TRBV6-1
CASPGSASGRPGTGELFF
TGTGCCAGCCCAGGGTCGGCTAGCGGGAGGCCGGGCACCGGGGAGCTGTTTTTT
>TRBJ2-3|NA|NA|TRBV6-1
CASSEGVTDTQYF
TGTGCCAGCAGTGAAGGGGTAACAGATACGCAGTATTTT
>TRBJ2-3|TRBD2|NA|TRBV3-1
CASSQEASGYTDTQYF
TGTGCCAGCAGCCAAGAGGCTAGCGGATACACAGATACGCAGTATTTT
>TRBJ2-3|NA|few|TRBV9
CASSASTSTDTQYF
TGTGCCAGCAGCGCCTCGACTAGCACAGATACGCAGTATTTT
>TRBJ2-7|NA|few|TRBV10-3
CAITPTGLFEQYF
TGTGCCATCACCCCCACAGGGTTGTTCGAGCAGTACTTC
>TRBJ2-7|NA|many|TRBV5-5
CASAEGEQYF
TGTGCCAGCGCTGAGGGGGAGCAGTACTTC
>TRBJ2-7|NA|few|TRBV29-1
CSVGDPLREQYF
TGCAGCGTTGGGGACCCGCTCCGCGAGCAGTACTTC
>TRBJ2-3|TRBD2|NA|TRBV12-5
CASGLLADLPGADTQYF
TGTGCTAGTGGTTTGCTAGCGGATCTCCCGGGGGCAGATACGCAGTATTTT
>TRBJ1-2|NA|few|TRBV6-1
CASSPRQVLRGYTF
TGTGCCAGCAGTCCGCGACAGGTTCTACGAGGCTACACCTTC
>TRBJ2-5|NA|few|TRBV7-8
CASSLEDRKQETQYF
TGTGCCAGCAGCTTAGAGGACAGAAAGCAAGAGACCCAGTACTTC
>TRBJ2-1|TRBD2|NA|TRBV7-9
CASSFRLAGGGNEQFF
TGTGCCAGCAGCTTCCGACTAGCGGGGGGAGGGAATGAGCAGTTCTTC
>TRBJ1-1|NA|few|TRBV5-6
CASSRGIEAFF
TGTGCCAGCAGCAGGGGAATTGAAGCTTTCTTT
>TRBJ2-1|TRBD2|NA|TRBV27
CASSRPLAGENEQFF
TGTGCCAGCAGCCGGCCGCTAGCGGGAGAAAATGAGCAGTTCTTC
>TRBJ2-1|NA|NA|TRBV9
CASSAVRNEQFF
TGTGCCAGCAGCGCCGTTAGAAATGAGCAGTTCTTC
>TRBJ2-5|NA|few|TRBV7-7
CASSLNPGVAETQYF
TGTGCCAGCAGCTTAAATCCCGGGGTGGCTGAGACCCAGTACTTC
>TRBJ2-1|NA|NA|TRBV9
CASSEGGGRDEQFF
TGTGCCAGCAGCGAGGGGGGTGGGCGAGATGAGCAGTTCTTC
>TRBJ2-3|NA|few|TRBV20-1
CSARDKWGPRGDTQYF
TGCAGTGCTAGAGATAAGTGGGGACCCCGGGGAGATACGCAGTATTTT
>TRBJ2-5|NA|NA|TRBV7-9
CASKSVLQETQYF
TGTGCCAGCAAGAGTGTGCTCCAAGAGACCCAGTACTTC
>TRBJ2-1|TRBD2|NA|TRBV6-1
CASSPSLAGIDEQFF
TGTGCCAGCAGTCCTTCGCTAGCGGGAATCGATGAGCAGTTCTTC
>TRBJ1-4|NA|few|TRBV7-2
CASSLVGPEKLFF
TGTGCCAGCAGCTTAGTAGGCCCGGAAAAACTGTTTTTT
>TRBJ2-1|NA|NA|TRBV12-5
CASGLVKGSYNEQFF
TGTGCTAGTGGTTTGGTAAAGGGTTCCTACAATGAGCAGTTCTTC
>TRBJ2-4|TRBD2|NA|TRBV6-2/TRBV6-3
CASSYSAGGGKNIQYF
TGTGCCAGCAGTTACTCCGCGGGAGGGGGCAAAAACATTCAGTACTTC
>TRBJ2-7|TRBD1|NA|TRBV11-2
CASSPKGGQGVYEQYF
TGTGCCAGCAGCCCAAAGGGGGGACAGGGGGTCTACGAGCAGTACTTC
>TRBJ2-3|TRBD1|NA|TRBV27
CASLGQGSDTQYF
TGTGCCAGTTTAGGACAGGGGTCGGATACGCAGTATTTT
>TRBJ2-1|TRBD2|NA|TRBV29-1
CSAELAGGPYNEQFF
TGCAGCGCTGAACTAGCGGGGGGGCCCTACAATGAGCAGTTCTTC
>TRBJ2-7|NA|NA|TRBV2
CASSSFSGYEQYF
TGTGCCAGCAGTTCCTTCTCGGGGTACGAGCAGTACTTC